This entry features one T cell receptor beta chain sequence. Its antigen is not known. The data were taken from a study of T-cell memory formation after mild COVID-19. Barcoded TCR alpha and TCR beta cDNA libraries with UMIs came from 5'RACE using constant-segment primers. TCRdb reprocessed the 5' RACE reads via MiXCR and lists one record per CDR3 protein. The table has 500,000 to 550,000 distinct CDR3 sequences, 20% seen once. Unmatched junction bases numbered 5, after V lost 4 bases and J lost 2 bases. The CDR3 length is 14 residues. The germline V gene has CDR1 SGHKS and CDR2 YYEKEE (reference sequence). Study observations and caveats: Second-wave clones peaking on day 37 lacked confirmed SARS-CoV-2 specificity. Contracting clones, day 15 to 85, had balanced CD4/CD8, and later expanders favored CD4+. Cross-reactive memory appears to have joined, as suggested by some responding clones showing up in pre-infection memory.

V and J are TRBV5-5 and TRBJ1-2; TRBD1 aligns across 7 bases. The TCR sequence derives from an adult woman who had mild COVID-19 (a few samples of this study predate the infection). Cell type and time point are not known. The sequencing sample was made of PBMCs or a T cell subset sorted from them (not recorded which). The CDR3 spells CASSRMTGNYGYTF. CDR3 in DNA: TGTGCCAGCAGCCGTATGACAGGGAACTATGGCTACACCTTC.